This TCR beta chain was recorded in a study of T cell responses to AZD1222 COVID-19 vaccine. The study's findings and limits: Most donors were white British and more were female, and clonal diversity was possibly underestimated. Spike-specific TCR repertoires showed rising breadth and depth after two AZD1222 doses.

Assay used: immunoSEQ multiplex PCR; TCRdb lists only in-frame clones, some missing. In the table there are roughly 93,000 clones, approximately 90% of which are singletons. As concerns this clone: No antigen is known for it.

V shed 4 bases and J shed 0 bases, with 10 bases lying between them. Germline lookup yields CDR1 MDHEN and CDR2 SYDVKM. The CDR3 is 15 residues long. The chain joins TRBV28 to TRBJ2-1, with D possibly matching TRBD1 (6 bases). This clonotype originated in an adult in good health. Sequenced here: peripheral blood, sampled on day 0 of AZD1222 vaccination. In DNA form, the CDR3 reads TGTGCCAGCAGTTCCTACAGGGACTCCTACAATGAGCAGTTCTTC. It yields the protein CASSSYRDSYNEQFF.